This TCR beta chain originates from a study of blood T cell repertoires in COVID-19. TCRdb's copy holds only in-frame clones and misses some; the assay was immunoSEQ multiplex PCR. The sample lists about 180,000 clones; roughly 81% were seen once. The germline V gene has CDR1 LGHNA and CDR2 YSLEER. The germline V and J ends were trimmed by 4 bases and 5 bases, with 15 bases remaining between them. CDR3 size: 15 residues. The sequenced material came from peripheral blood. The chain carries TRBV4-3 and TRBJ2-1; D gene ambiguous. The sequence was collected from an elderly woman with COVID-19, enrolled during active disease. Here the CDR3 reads CASSPDLASNNEQFF. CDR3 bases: TGCGCCAGCAGCCCCGACTTAGCATCCAACAATGAGCAGTTCTTC.